This T cell receptor beta chain was retrieved from a study of regulatory T cells in long-lasting Graves disease. This clonotype came up a few times. Its antigen is still unknown. Findings and caveats of the study: Researchers reported studying only peripheral blood, not thyroid tissue.

Through Arm-PCR of CDR3 regions and iRepertoire HTBI primers, TCR beta libraries were built. In the original analysis: Identification yielded 60 or so TRBV and around 15 TRBJ segments across samples. TCRdb processed the multiplex PCR reads anew with MiXCR; each CDR3 protein has one entry. V and J calls and clone size were set by TCRdb, not the authors. The data show roughly 500,000 distinct CDR3 sequences, approximately 12% seen once. From germline, CDR1 is WNHNN and CDR2 SYGVQD (reference sequence). V dropped 0 bases and J dropped 6 bases, with 18 bases sitting between them. The CDR3 length is 16 residues. Sample time point: newly diagnosed GD, antithyroid drugs for less than 3 months. PBMCs provided the RNA from which the TCR library was made. Separately, the same data were catalogued under a study of T cells in Graves' hyperthyroidism and ophthalmopathy. This second study says: The HTBI set primed first-round TCR CDR3 RT-PCR.

This sequence originates from a man younger than 40 with Graves disease. This specimen consisted of peripheral blood mononuclear cells (PBMCs), obtained at new diagnosis, from a patient treated with antithyroid drugs. The V call is TRBV10-1, the J call TRBJ2-7; D unclear. The CDR3 region has the DNA TGCGCCAGCAGTGAGTCCTTCCGAAGGACCCCCAGCGAGCAGTACTTC. It translates to CASSESFRRTPSEQYF.